Below, one T cell receptor (beta chain) is given with its context. Its antigen remains unknown. Sequenced by immunoSEQ multiplex PCR; TCRdb stores in-frame clones only, minus some. The data hold several thousand clones, with 74% observed a single time. Looked up from germline, CDR1 is SEHNR and CDR2 is FQNEAQ (reference sequence). This CDR3 region has 13 residues. V dropped 5 bases and J dropped 3 bases, with 10 bases sitting between them. This entry comes from a study of tumor-infiltrating lymphocytes in localized non-small cell lung cancer. On the study more broadly: The cohort mixed smokers and never-smokers, several histologies, and some post-neoadjuvant-chemotherapy samples. Study outcomes and limitations: Immunotypes IM1 and IM2 had similar TCR-derived T-cell fractions.

V is TRBV7-9 and J is TRBJ1-1; D uncertain. Sequenced input: lung tumor tissue. The sequence came from a human donor with non-small cell lung cancer. In DNA form, the CDR3 reads TGTGCCAGCAGCCTAAGGGAGGACACTGAAGCTTTCTTT. Protein sequence: CASSLREDTEAFF.